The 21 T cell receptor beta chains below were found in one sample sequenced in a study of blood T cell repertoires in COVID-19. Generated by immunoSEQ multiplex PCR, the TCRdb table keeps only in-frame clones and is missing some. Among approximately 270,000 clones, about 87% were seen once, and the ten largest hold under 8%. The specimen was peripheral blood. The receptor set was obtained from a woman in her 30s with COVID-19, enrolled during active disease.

The CDR3 DNA sequence: TGTGCCAGCAGCAACAGACCGGATGGGCGATATACGCAGTATTTT. Protein: CASSNRPDGRYTQYF. The chain recombines TRBV13 with TRBJ2-3, with D uncertain. The CDR3 totals 15 residues. Deletions cut 5 bases from V and 7 bases from J, with 19 bases between. The germline gives CDR1 PRHDT, CDR2 FYEKMQ (reference sequence).

This CDR3 reads CASSSGSYNSPLHF. The CDR3 coding sequence is TGTGCCAGCAGCTCCGGCTCCTATAATTCACCCCTCCACTTT. The rearrangement joins TRBV7-8 to TRBJ1-6; D gene unclear. The CDR3 consists of 14 residues. The V end lost 4 bases, the J end lost 0 bases, and 4 bases lay between the germline ends. Germline CDR1 and CDR2: SGHVS and FQNEAQ.

For the CDR3, the DNA is TGTGCCAGCAGCATTAGCGGGAACCCTAGCACAGATACGCAGTATTTT. It is translated as CASSISGNPSTDTQYF. The chain recombines TRBV9 with TRBJ2-3, with 8 bases lining up with TRBD2. This CDR3 has 16 amino acids. J lost 0 bases, V lost 4 bases, and 7 bases had no gene match. In germline, CDR1 is SGDLS, CDR2 YYNGEE.

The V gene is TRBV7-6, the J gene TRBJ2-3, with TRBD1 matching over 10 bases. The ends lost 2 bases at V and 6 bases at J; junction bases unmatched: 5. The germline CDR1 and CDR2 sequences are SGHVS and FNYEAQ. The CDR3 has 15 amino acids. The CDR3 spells CASSLQGQGRDTQYF. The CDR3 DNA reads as TGTGCCAGCAGCTTACAGGGACAGGGGCGGGATACGCAGTATTTT.

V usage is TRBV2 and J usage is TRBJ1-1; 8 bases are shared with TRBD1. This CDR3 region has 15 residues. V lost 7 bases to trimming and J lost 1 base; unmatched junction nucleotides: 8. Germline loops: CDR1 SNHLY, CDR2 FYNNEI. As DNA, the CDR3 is TGTGCCAGCACCAGGGAGGGACAGGCGAACACTGAAGCTTTCTTT. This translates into CASTREGQANTEAFF.

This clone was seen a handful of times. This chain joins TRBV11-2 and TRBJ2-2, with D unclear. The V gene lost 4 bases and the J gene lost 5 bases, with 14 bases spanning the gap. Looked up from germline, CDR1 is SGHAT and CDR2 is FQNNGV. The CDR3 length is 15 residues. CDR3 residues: CASSSPKEKTGELFF. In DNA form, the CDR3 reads TGTGCCAGCAGCTCCCCTAAAGAAAAAACCGGGGAGCTGTTTTTT.

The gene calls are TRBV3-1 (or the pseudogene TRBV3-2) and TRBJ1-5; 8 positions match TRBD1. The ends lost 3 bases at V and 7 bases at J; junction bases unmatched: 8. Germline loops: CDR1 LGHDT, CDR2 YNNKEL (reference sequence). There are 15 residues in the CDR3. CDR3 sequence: CASSQAGTGGQPQHF. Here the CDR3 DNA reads TGTGCCAGCAGCCAGGCCGGGACAGGAGGCCAGCCCCAGCATTTT.

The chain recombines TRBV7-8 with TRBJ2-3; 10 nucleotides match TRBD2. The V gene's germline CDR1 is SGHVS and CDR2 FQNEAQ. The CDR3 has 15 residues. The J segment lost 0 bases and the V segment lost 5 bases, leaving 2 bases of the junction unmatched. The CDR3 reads CASSILAGSTDTQYF. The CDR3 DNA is TGTGCCAGCAGCATACTAGCGGGAAGCACAGATACGCAGTATTTT.

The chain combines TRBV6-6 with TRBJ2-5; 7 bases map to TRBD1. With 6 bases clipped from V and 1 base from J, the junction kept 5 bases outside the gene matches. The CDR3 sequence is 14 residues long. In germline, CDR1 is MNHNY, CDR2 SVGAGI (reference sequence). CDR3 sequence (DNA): TGTGCCAGCAGGGCACGGACAGGCCAAGAGACCCAGTACTTC. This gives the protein CASRARTGQETQYF.

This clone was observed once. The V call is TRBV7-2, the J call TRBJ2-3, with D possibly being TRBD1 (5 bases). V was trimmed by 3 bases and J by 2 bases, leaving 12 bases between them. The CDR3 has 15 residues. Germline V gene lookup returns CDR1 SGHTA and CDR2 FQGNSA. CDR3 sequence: CASSFGHRNTDTQYF. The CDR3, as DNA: TGTGCCAGCAGCTTCGGACACCGAAACACAGATACGCAGTATTTT.

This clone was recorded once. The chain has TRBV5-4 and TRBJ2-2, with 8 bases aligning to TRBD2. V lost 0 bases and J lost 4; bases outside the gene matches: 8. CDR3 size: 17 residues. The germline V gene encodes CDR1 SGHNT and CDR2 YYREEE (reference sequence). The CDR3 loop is CASSLVSSGLITGELFF. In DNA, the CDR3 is TGTGCCAGCAGCTTGGTCTCTAGCGGGCTAATCACCGGGGAGCTGTTTTTT.

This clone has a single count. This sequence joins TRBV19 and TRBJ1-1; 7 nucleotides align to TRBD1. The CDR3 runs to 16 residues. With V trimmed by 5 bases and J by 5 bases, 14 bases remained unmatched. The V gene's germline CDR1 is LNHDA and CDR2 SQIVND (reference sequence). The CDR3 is CASSSREGASGTEAFF. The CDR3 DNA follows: TGTGCCAGTAGTTCCCGGGAGGGGGCGAGTGGGACTGAAGCTTTCTTT.

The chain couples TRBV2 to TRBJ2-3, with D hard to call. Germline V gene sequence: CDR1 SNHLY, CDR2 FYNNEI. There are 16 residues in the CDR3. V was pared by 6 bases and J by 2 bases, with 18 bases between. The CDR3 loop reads CASRVLGTIPTDTQYF. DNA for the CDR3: TGTGCCAGCAGGGTCCTAGGTACTATCCCCACAGATACGCAGTATTTT.

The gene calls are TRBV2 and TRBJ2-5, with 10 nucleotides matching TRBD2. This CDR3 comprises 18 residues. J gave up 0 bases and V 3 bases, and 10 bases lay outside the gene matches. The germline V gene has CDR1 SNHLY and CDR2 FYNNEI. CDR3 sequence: CASSDLAAGGTYQETQYF. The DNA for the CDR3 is TGTGCCAGCAGTGATCTCGCAGCGGGGGGGACGTACCAAGAGACCCAGTACTTC.

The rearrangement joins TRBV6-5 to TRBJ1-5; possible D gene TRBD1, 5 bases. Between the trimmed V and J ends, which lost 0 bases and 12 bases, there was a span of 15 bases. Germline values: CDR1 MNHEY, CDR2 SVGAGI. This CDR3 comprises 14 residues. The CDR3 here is CASSYSGGEGFQHF. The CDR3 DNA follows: TGTGCCAGCAGTTACTCGGGAGGGGAAGGGTTCCAGCATTTT.

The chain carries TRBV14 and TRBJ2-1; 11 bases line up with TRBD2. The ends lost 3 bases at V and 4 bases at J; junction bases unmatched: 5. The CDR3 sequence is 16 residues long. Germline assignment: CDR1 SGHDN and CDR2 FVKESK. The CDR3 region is CASSQEGLAVYNEQFF. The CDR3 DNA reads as TGTGCCAGCAGCCAGGAGGGACTAGCGGTATACAATGAGCAGTTCTTC.

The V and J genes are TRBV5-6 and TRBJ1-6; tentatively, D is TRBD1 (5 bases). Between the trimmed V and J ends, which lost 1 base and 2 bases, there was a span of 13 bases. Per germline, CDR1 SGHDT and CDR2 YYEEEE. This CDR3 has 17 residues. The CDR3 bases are TGTGCCAGCAGCTTGTTTGCAGGGCAAACCTATAATTCACCCCTCCACTTT. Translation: CASSLFAGQTYNSPLHF.

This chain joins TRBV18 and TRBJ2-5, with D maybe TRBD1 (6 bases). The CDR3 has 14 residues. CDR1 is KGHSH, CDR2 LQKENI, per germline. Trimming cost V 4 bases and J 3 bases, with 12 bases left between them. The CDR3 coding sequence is TGTGCCAGCTCACTCCCGAACAGGGAAGAGACCCAGTACTTC. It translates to CASSLPNREETQYF.

The DNA for the CDR3 is TGTGCCAGCAGATCTGGACAGGGAGGCACAGATACGCAGTATTTT. Translation: CASRSGQGGTDTQYF. This chain uses TRBV28 with TRBJ2-3; 8 bases line up with TRBD1. V gave up 6 bases and J gave up 1 base; unmatched junction bases: 6. Per germline, CDR1 MDHEN and CDR2 SYDVKM. The CDR3 is made up of 15 amino acids.

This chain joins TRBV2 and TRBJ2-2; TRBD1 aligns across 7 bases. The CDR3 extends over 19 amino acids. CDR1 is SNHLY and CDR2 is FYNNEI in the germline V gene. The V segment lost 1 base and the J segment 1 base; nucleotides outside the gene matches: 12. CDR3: CASSEGPTGIVENTGELFF. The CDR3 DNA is TGTGCCAGCAGTGAAGGGCCGACAGGGATCGTAGAGAACACCGGGGAGCTGTTTTTT.

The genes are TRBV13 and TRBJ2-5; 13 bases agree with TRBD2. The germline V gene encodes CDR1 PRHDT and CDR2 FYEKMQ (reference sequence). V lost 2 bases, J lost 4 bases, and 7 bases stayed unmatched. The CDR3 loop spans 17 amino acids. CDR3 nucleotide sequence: TGTGCCAGCAGCTTAAAACTAGCGGGGGGGCTTCTAGAGACCCAGTACTTC. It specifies CASSLKLAGGLLETQYF. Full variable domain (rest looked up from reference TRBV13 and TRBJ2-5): AAGVIQSPRHLIKEKRETATLKCYPIPRHDTVYWYQQGPGQDPQFLISFYEKMQSDKGSIPDRFSAQQFSDYHSELNMSSLELGDSALYFCASSLKLAGGLLETQYFGPGTRLLVL.